The present entry profiles one T cell receptor beta chain with its context. The antigen remains unidentified. Each CDR3 protein gets one entry after TCRdb re-called the 5' RACE reads with MiXCR. The top ten clones hold about 3.5% of a sample with approximately 300,000 distinct CDR3 sequences, less than 25% of them seen once. These data originate in a study of CD8 T cells in ankylosing spondylitis. Study observations and caveats: Disease-associated clones were reportedly significantly overrepresented in matched ankylosing spondylitis synovial fluid. Made up of several highly homologous variants, a TCR beta motif appeared characteristic of ankylosing spondylitis blood.

V lost 6 bases to trimming and J lost 11 bases, with 23 bases between them. Per germline, CDR1 DFQATT and CDR2 SNEGSKA (reference sequence). The CDR3 is made up of 15 amino acids. This chain connects TRBV20-1 to TRBJ1-6, with a weak D call TRBD1 (6 bases). The sequencing sample was made of blood, either unsorted or a sorted T cell fraction (not recorded which). The receptor was derived from a female donor with ankylosing spondylitis or in good health (not recorded which). This CDR3 is CSALQGIGGGAPLHF. The CDR3 DNA sequence: TGCAGTGCGTTACAGGGAATCGGGGGTGGGGCACCCCTCCACTTT.